This entry lists 17 T cell receptor beta chains sequenced from one sample in a study of CD8 T cells in ankylosing spondylitis. Their recognized antigens are unknown. Study-wide results and limits: Within ankylosing spondylitis blood, a TCR beta motif made up of eight or nine highly homologous variants appeared to be characteristic.

TCRdb re-called the 5' RACE reads through MiXCR, storing one row per CDR3 protein. This sample has approximately 520,000 distinct CDR3 sequences, with less than 6% found just once. Sequencing input: blood, either unsorted or a sorted T cell fraction (not recorded which). The receptors originated from a male donor with ankylosing spondylitis.

In this sample, this clonotype turned up many times. The chain couples TRBV4-1 to TRBJ2-3; 9 bases fit TRBD1. Trimming removed 6 bases from V and 2 bases from J; junction bases left unmatched: 9. CDR3 length: 16 residues. CDR1 and CDR2 from the germline V gene are MGHRA and YSYEKL. This CDR3 is CASRNPGQGNTDTQYF. In DNA, the CDR3 is TGCGCCAGCAGAAACCCGGGACAGGGAAACACAGATACGCAGTATTTT.

This clonotype was seen at least ten times. J is TRBJ2-4 and V is TRBV20-1; D tentatively fits TRBD1 or TRBD2 (5 bases each). The CDR3 covers 13 residues. The V gene's germline CDR1 is DFQATT and CDR2 SNEGSKA (reference sequence). V was clipped by 6 bases and J by 6 bases, with 15 bases between them. The CDR3 is CSATGGPLNIQYF. As DNA, the CDR3 is TGCAGTGCCACAGGCGGGCCGCTAAACATTCAGTACTTC.

Many counts were recorded for this clonotype. As DNA, the CDR3 is TGTGCCAGCAGCGTAGGGTCAGGCAATGAGCAGTTCTTC. It encodes CASSVGSGNEQFF. This chain links TRBV9 with TRBJ2-1; D gene ambiguous. The CDR3 is made up of 13 amino acids. V gave up 0 bases and J gave up 6 bases, with 7 bases separating them. The germline CDR1 and CDR2 sequences are SGDLS and YYNGEE.

This clonotype was observed many times. V gene TRBV7-9 combines with J gene TRBJ2-7; D is ambiguous. Germline lookup yields CDR1 SEHNR and CDR2 FQNEAQ (reference sequence). The CDR3 spans 13 residues. Trimming pared 5 bases from V and 4 bases from J, leaving 12 bases between. As DNA, the CDR3 is TGTGCCAGCAGCCCCCCCAGTTTTTACGAGCAGTACTTC. Its protein is CASSPPSFYEQYF.

This clonotype was observed many times. The rearrangement uses TRBV20-1 and TRBJ1-2; 10 bases agree with TRBD1. CDR1 is DFQATT and CDR2 is SNEGSKA in the germline V gene (reference sequence). The junction had 5 bases not matched to a gene; V was cut back by 7 bases and J by 3 bases. This CDR3 region has 13 residues. CDR3 region: CSVAGTGDYGYTF. CDR3 DNA: TGCAGTGTCGCCGGGACAGGGGACTATGGCTACACCTTC.

This clonotype was observed a few times. This sequence joins TRBV7-2 and TRBJ2-1, with 7 bases fitting TRBD2. The CDR3 contains 17 residues. With 5 bases clipped from V and 2 bases from J, the junction kept 12 bases outside the gene matches. Per the germline V gene, CDR1 is SGHTA and CDR2 is FQGNSA. The CDR3, as DNA: TGTGCCAGCAGCCCCTCATTAGTGGCGGGGGCCTACAATGAGCAGTTCTTC. Protein product: CASSPSLVAGAYNEQFF.

This clonotype was counted at least ten times. The gene calls are TRBV20-1 and TRBJ2-1; D remains unclear. CDR1 DFQATT and CDR2 SNEGSKA come from the germline V gene (reference sequence). This CDR3 comprises 12 residues. Trimming took off 6 bases at V and 6 bases at J, with 12 bases between the two ends. CDR3 in amino acids: CSAQPRVNEQFF. CDR3 in DNA: TGCAGTGCACAGCCTCGGGTCAATGAGCAGTTCTTC.

This clonotype was detected many times. The V and J genes are TRBV6-2 or TRBV6-3 and TRBJ1-6, with unresolved D. This CDR3 region has 15 residues. V lost 6 bases, J lost 8 bases, and 17 bases lay in between. CDR1 is MNHEY, CDR2 SVGEGT, per germline. As DNA, the CDR3 is TGTGCCAGCAGACCGCCGGGGAAGAGGGATTCACCCCTCCACTTT. Encoded protein: CASRPPGKRDSPLHF.

This clonotype was observed at least ten times. The junction departs from germline at one end; a sequencing error may be responsible. The chain is built from TRBV27 and TRBJ2-7; D is possibly TRBD1 (6 bases). The CDR3 length is 16 residues. CDR1 is MNHEY and CDR2 is SMNVEV in the germline V gene (reference sequence). This CDR3 reads CASTLKGQKGSYEQYF. Written as DNA, the CDR3 is TGTGCCAGCACTTTAAAGGGACAAAAAGGGTCCTACGAGCAGTACTTC.

This clonotype was found many times. This chain links TRBV7-6 with TRBJ2-3; TRBD2 is a possible D gene (5 bases). Trimming took 7 bases from V and 3 from J, leaving 14 bases between them. The CDR3 consists of 14 residues. Germline CDR1 SGHVS, CDR2 FNYEAQ. CDR3 region: CASTPLTGTDTQYF. The CDR3 coding sequence is TGTGCCAGCACCCCCTTAACGGGGACAGATACGCAGTATTTT.

The V and J genes are TRBV19 and TRBJ2-1, with 8 bases fitting TRBD1. J gave up 7 bases and V 3 bases, and 5 bases lay outside the gene matches. Germline values: CDR1 LNHDA, CDR2 SQIVND (reference sequence). The CDR3 sequence is 14 residues long. CDR3 residues: CASSMGTGLNEQFF. The CDR3 DNA reads TGTGCCAGTAGTATGGGGACAGGTTTGAATGAGCAGTTCTTC.

This clonotype was counted ten times or more. The V gene is TRBV29-1, the J gene TRBJ1-1, with 8 bases aligning to TRBD1. CDR1 is SQVTM, CDR2 ANQGSEA, per germline. The CDR3 runs 13 residues. V shed 7 bases and J 1 base; nucleotides not matched to a gene: 5. The CDR3 reads CSAIGQGNTEAFF. In nucleotides, the CDR3 is TGCAGCGCTATCGGACAGGGGAACACTGAAGCTTTCTTT.

This clonotype was recorded many times. The genes are TRBV11-1 and TRBJ1-4; D gene uncertain. In germline, CDR1 is SGHAT, CDR2 FQDESV (reference sequence). This CDR3 is 19 amino acids long. V lost 1 base, J lost 0 bases, and 18 bases lay in between. The CDR3 region has the DNA TGTGCCAGCAGCTTAGGATTATTAGCCAACACCGCAACTAATGAAAAACTGTTTTTT. Its protein product is CASSLGLLANTATNEKLFF. The variable domain in full, with the rest retrieved from reference TRBV11-1 and TRBJ1-4, is EAEVAQSPRYKITEKSQAVAFWCDPISGHATLYWYRQILGQGPELLVQFQDESVVDDSQLPKDRFSAERLKGVDSTLKIQPAELGDSAMYLCASSLGLLANTATNEKLFFGSGTQLSVL.

The chain uses TRBV20-1 and TRBJ2-3; 9 bases agree with TRBD2. The CDR3 totals 14 residues. Germline V gene sequence: CDR1 DFQATT, CDR2 SNEGSKA (reference sequence). The junction had 10 bases not matched to a gene; V was cut back by 7 bases and J by 5 bases. The CDR3 loop reads CSDTGLAGKDTQYF. The CDR3 region has the DNA TGCAGTGATACGGGACTAGCAGGCAAAGATACGCAGTATTTT.

This clonotype was observed many times. The rearrangement uses TRBV5-6 and TRBJ2-3, with D possibly TRBD1 on 5 matching bases. V shed 1 base and J shed 5 bases, with 14 bases lying between them. The CDR3 has 15 residues. Germline V gene sequence: CDR1 SGHDT, CDR2 YYEEEE. This CDR3 is CASSLSVRTIDTQYF. CDR3 in DNA: TGTGCCAGCAGCTTGAGTGTCAGGACAATAGATACGCAGTATTTT.

This clonotype was recorded many times. The chain has TRBV12-3 or TRBV12-4 and TRBJ1-5; 8 bases align to TRBD1. The CDR3 consists of 15 residues. The trim removed 5 bases at V and 4 bases at J, leaving 7 bases unmatched. In DNA, the CDR3 is TGTGCCAGCAGTCCGGACAGGGTCGGTAATCAGCCCCAGCATTTT. It is translated as CASSPDRVGNQPQHF.

This clonotype appeared many times. The chain uses TRBV5-1 and TRBJ2-7; TRBD2 might be the D (5 bases). This CDR3 is 14 amino acids long. Germline CDR1 is SGHRS and CDR2 is YFSETQ. The V end lost 4 bases, the J end lost 2 bases, and 13 bases lay between the germline ends. The CDR3 DNA reads as TGCGCCAGCAGCCCCCGGGGAGATACCTACGAGCAGTACTTC. This encodes CASSPRGDTYEQYF.